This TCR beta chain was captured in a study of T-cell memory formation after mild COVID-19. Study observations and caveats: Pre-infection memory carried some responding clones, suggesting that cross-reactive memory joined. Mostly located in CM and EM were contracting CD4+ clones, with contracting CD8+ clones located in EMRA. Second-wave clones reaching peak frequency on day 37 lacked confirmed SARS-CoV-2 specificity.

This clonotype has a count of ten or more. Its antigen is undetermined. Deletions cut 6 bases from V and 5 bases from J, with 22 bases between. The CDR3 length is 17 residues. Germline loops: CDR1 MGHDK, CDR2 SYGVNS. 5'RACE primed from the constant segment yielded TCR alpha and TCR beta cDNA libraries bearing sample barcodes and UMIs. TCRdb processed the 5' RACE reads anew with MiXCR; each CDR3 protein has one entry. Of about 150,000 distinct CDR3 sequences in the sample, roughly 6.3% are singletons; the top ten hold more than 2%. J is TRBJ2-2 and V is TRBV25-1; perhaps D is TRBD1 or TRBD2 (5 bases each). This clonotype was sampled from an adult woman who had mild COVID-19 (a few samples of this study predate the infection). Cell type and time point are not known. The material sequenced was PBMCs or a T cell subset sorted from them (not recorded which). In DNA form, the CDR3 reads TGTGCCAGCAGCCCGAGGAAGGTGGTGGGGGAAACCGGGGAGCTGTTTTTT. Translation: CASSPRKVVGETGELFF.